This TCR beta chain appears in the sequencing data of a study of blood T cells in healthy people across ages. About the study: Template switching picked up about one barcoded beta molecule for each two T cells.

A sample-barcoded 5' primer and a J-beta primer mix were used in a second PCR of roughly 7 to 12 cycles. TCRdb redid the calling of the 5' RACE reads with MiXCR, one entry per CDR3 protein. This table holds fewer than 900,000 distinct CDR3 sequences, about half found once. The V gene's germline CDR1 is GTSNPN and CDR2 SVGIG (reference sequence). The CDR3 spans 14 residues. This clonotype has just one count. The genes are TRBV30 and TRBJ2-5, with TRBD1 matching over 9 bases. Matching the DNA end better, TRBJ2-7 makes the J call doubtful. This TCR was recovered from a woman aged 60-70 years in good health. The source material was blood. CDR3 nucleotides: TGTGCCTGGAGTCACAGGGGGCAGTGGTACGAGCAGTACTTC. As protein: CAWSHRGQWYEQYF.